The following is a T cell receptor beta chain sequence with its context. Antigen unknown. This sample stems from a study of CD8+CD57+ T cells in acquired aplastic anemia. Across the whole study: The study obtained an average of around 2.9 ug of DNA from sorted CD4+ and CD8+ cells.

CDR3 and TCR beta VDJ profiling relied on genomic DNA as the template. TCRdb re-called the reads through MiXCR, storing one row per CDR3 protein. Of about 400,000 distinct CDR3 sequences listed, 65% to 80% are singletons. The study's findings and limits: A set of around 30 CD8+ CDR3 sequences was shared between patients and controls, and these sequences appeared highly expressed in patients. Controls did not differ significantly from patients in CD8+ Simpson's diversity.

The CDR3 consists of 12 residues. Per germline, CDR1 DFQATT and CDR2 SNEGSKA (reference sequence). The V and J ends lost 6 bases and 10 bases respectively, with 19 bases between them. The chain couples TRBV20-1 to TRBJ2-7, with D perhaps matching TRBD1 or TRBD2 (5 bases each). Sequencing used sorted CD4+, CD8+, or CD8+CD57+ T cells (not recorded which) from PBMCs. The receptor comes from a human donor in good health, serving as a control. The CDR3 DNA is TGCAGTGCCCTAGACGGGACCGAAAAACAGTACTTC. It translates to CSALDGTEKQYF.